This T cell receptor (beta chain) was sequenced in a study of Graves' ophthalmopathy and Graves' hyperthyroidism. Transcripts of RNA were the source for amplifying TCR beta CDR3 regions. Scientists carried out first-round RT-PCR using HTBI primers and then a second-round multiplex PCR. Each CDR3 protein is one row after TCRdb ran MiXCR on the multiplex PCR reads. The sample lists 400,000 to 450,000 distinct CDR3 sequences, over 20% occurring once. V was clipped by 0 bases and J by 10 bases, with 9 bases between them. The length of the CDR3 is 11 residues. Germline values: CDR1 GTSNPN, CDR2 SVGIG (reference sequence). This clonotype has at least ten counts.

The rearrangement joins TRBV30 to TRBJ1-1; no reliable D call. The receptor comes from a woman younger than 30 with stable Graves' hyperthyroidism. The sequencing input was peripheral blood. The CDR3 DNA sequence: TGTGCCTGGAGTGTAAGGTTTTCAGCTTTCTTT. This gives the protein CAWSVRFSAFF.